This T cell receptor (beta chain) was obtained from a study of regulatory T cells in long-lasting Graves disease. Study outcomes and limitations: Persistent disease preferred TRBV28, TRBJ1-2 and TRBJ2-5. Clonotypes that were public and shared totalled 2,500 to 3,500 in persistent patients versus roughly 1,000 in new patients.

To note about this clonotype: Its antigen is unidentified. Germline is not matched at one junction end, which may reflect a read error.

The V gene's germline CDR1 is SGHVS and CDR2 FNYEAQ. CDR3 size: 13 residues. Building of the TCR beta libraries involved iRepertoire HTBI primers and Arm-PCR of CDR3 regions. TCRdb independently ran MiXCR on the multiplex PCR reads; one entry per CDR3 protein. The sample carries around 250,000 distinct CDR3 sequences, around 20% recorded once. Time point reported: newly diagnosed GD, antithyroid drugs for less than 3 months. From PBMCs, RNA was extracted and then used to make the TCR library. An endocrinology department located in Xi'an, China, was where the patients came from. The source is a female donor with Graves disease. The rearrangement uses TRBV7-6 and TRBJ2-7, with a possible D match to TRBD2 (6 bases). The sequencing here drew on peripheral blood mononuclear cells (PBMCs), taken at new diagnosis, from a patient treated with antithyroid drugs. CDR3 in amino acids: CASNLASGREQYF. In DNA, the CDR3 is TGTGCCAGCAACTTAGCTTCAGGGAGGGAGCAGTACTTC.